Listed below are T cell receptor beta chains from one sample, sequenced in a study of T cell responses to AZD1222 COVID-19 vaccine. The protocol was immunoSEQ multiplex PCR, while the TCRdb copy is restricted to in-frame clones and leaves out a portion. The profile covers about 200,000 clones, with approximately 90% appearing a single time and 3% to 3.5% taken by the ten largest. The sequences come from peripheral blood, collected 28 days after the second AZD1222 dose. These receptors came from an adult who received the AZD1222 COVID-19 vaccine. CDR3s include the opening cysteine and the closing phenylalanine or tryptophan. D genes are given only for firm matches. The size entry is marked missing in some rows and otherwise reads once, few, many or a size class.

V: TRBV10-3
size: once
J: TRBJ1-2
D: NA
CDR3: CAISEEVTYGYTF
DNA: TGTGCCATCAGTGAAGAAGTGACCTATGGCTACACCTTC

V: TRBV2
size: NA
J: TRBJ2-4
D: TRBD2
CDR3: CASGGDVKNIQYF
DNA: TGTGCCAGCGGGGGGGACGTCAAAAACATTCAGTACTTC

V: TRBV28
size: NA
J: TRBJ1-5
D: NA
CDR3: CASSPQEPLGGAQHF
DNA: TGTGCCAGCAGTCCCCAAGAACCGCTCGGGGGGGCCCAGCATTTT

V: TRBV27
size: NA
J: TRBJ1-1
D: TRBD1
CDR3: CASSFEGQGSEAFF
DNA: TGTGCCAGCAGTTTCGAGGGACAGGGCTCTGAAGCTTTCTTT

V: TRBV6-5
size: NA
J: TRBJ1-2
D: NA
CDR3: CASSRTGSGYGYTF
DNA: TGTGCCAGCAGCCGCACAGGGAGCGGCTATGGCTACACCTTC

V: TRBV28
size: NA
J: TRBJ1-4
D: TRBD1
CDR3: CASSQGGNEKLFF
DNA: TGTGCCAGCAGCCAGGGGGGTAATGAAAAACTGTTTTTT

V: TRBV18
size: NA
J: TRBJ2-2
D: NA
CDR3: CASSPRVGGELFF
DNA: TGTGCCAGCTCCCCTCGTGTTGGCGGGGAGCTGTTTTTT

V: TRBV30
size: NA
J: TRBJ2-1
D: TRBD2
CDR3: CAWSTLGLAGGTEQFF
DNA: TGTGCCTGGAGTACCCTGGGACTAGCGGGAGGGACTGAGCAGTTCTTC

V: TRBV5-4
size: once
J: TRBJ2-1
D: NA
CDR3: CASSLELGEQFF
DNA: TGTGCCAGCAGCTTGGAATTGGGTGAGCAGTTCTTC

V: TRBV2
size: NA
J: TRBJ2-7
D: NA
CDR3: CASSEGLTGEQYF
DNA: TGTGCCAGCAGTGAGGGTCTGACTGGGGAGCAGTACTTC

V: TRBV6-5
size: once
J: TRBJ1-2
D: NA
CDR3: CASSYADSRDGYTF
DNA: TGTGCCAGCAGTTACGCGGACAGTCGGGACGGCTACACCTTC

V: TRBV30
size: once
J: TRBJ1-3
D: NA
CDR3: CAWRTGGNTIYF
DNA: TGTGCCTGGAGGACAGGAGGAAACACCATATATTTT

V: TRBV2
size: NA
J: TRBJ1-3
D: NA
CDR3: CASSEARGFGNTIYF
DNA: TGTGCCAGCAGTGAAGCGCGGGGGTTCGGAAACACCATATATTTT

V: TRBV12-3/TRBV12-4
size: NA
J: TRBJ1-5
D: NA
CDR3: CASSFGSNQPQHF
DNA: TGTGCCAGCAGTTTTGGTAGCAATCAGCCCCAGCATTTT

V: TRBV6-1
size: NA
J: TRBJ1-5
D: NA
CDR3: CASSEFWAESNQPQHF
DNA: TGTGCCAGCAGTGAATTCTGGGCCGAGAGCAATCAGCCCCAGCATTTT

V: TRBV28
size: NA
J: TRBJ1-2
D: NA
CDR3: CASSFPTAANYGYTF
DNA: TGTGCCAGCAGTTTTCCCACGGCAGCTAACTATGGCTACACCTTC